A single TCR beta chain is shown here with its context. The antigen is unknown. The sample originates from a study of T cell repertoires in cytomegalovirus infection. In the study overall: TCR beta signatures that were public indicated CMV infection and matching HLA type.

Whole-study findings and limits: CMV-specific TCR beta clonotypes restricted by HLA-C dominated the ex vivo response.

Each CDR3 protein gets one entry after TCRdb re-called the reads with MiXCR. The sample has approximately 990,000 distinct CDR3 sequences; approximately 30% are singletons. Between the trimmed V and J ends, which lost 3 bases and 4 bases, there was a span of 6 bases. There are 12 residues in the CDR3. The TCR sequence derives from a human donor in good health (CMV status not recorded). Some clones in this sample may be carry-over from other donors' samples. The specimen was cultured CD8+ T cells from PBMCs, collected from culture after CMV antigen stimulation. This chain joins TRBV12-3 or TRBV12-4 and TRBJ1-2; no reliable D call. As DNA, the CDR3 is TGTGCCAGCAGTTTTTTAAGCTATGGCTACACCTTC. Encoded protein: CASSFLSYGYTF.